This record covers a single TCR beta chain. The sample is drawn from a study of blood T cell repertoires in COVID-19. The overall study: PBMCs, B-cell-depleted T cells, or T cells provided the cDNA or gDNA that made up the material.

As handled by the study authors: By means of reference gene primer amplification, nucleated cell counts were estimated. The assay was immunoSEQ multiplex PCR, and TCRdb's table has in-frame clones only and misses some. The V and J calls and clone size are taken from that table; D and trimming were inferred from the DNA. The sample carries roughly 260,000 clones, 90% recorded once. The CDR3 runs 15 residues. CDR1 MNHEY and CDR2 SVGAGI come from the germline V gene. The germline V and J ends were trimmed by 6 bases and 0 bases, with 9 bases remaining between them. V is TRBV6-5 and J is TRBJ1-6; no clear D. The sequence was collected from a woman in her forties with acute or convalescent COVID-19. The material sequenced was peripheral blood. CDR3 nucleotides: TGTGCCAGCAGGTCCCTCAGCTCCTATAATTCACCCCTCCACTTT. Amino acid sequence: CASRSLSSYNSPLHF.